These 18 T cell receptor beta chains originate from one sample sequenced in a study of patients and donors after allogeneic stem cell transplantation. Each CDR3 protein gets one entry after TCRdb re-called the RT-PCR reads with MiXCR. Altogether hundreds of thousands of distinct CDR3 sequences are present, over 12% being singletons, with the ten largest covering 11%. The specimen was blood, either unsorted or a sorted T cell fraction (not recorded which). The receptors here all came from a human donor who was either an allogeneic HSCT recipient or a stem cell or donor lymphocyte infusion donor (not recorded which). It is not recorded whose cells these are; they may come from a transplant donor.

V and J are TRBV10-3 and TRBJ1-1; the D is unclear. V lost 7 bases and J 7 bases, leaving 16 bases between the germline ends. This CDR3 is 13 amino acids long. The germline V gene encodes CDR1 ENHRY and CDR2 SYGVKD. CDR3 region: CAITSIGRGEAFF. The DNA for the CDR3 is TGTGCCATCACCTCAATTGGGCGTGGTGAAGCTTTCTTT.

This clonotype showed up just a few times. V gene TRBV20-1 combines with J gene TRBJ2-5, with 9 bases identical to TRBD2. The V gene end was trimmed by 5 bases and the J gene end by 5 bases; junction bases not matched to a gene: 12. CDR1 and CDR2 (germline): DFQATT, SNEGSKA (reference sequence). The CDR3 length is 15 residues. The CDR3 DNA sequence: TGCAGTGCTGGAGGGGGTAGCGGGAGTGCGGAGACCCAGTACTTC. Translation: CSAGGGSGSAETQYF.

The rearrangement links TRBV6-5 to TRBJ1-5, with D tentatively TRBD1 (6 bases). V shed 6 bases and J shed 5 bases, with 8 bases lying between them. Germline CDR1 reads MNHEY; CDR2 reads SVGAGI. The CDR3 is made up of 12 amino acids. The DNA for the CDR3 is TGTGCCAGCAGGGCAGGGGATCAGCCCCAGCATTTT. It is translated as CASRAGDQPQHF.

This clonotype was seen a handful of times. This chain uses TRBV7-9 with TRBJ2-7; D unresolved. Germline V gene sequence: CDR1 SEHNR, CDR2 FQNEAQ (reference sequence). This CDR3 has 13 residues. V was pared by 5 bases and J by 5 bases, with 13 bases between. The CDR3 is CASSLSEIDEQYF. As DNA, the CDR3 is TGTGCCAGCAGCCTCTCGGAAATTGACGAGCAGTACTTC.

The chain joins TRBV6-2 or TRBV6-3 to TRBJ2-2, with no clear D. Germline CDR1 is MNHEY and CDR2 is SVGEGT. The germline V and J ends were trimmed by 6 bases and 4 bases, with 12 bases remaining between them. The CDR3 totals 14 residues. CDR3 nucleotide sequence: TGTGCCAGCAGCCAAGACATGAGCACCGGGGAGCTGTTTTTT. Its protein product is CASSQDMSTGELFF.

At least ten counts were recorded for this clonotype. The rearrangement links TRBV29-1 to TRBJ2-1, with 15 bases lining up with TRBD2. The CDR3 consists of 15 residues. V shed 7 bases and J 7 bases; nucleotides not matched to a gene: 8. Germline CDR1 and CDR2: SQVTM and ANQGSEA. The CDR3 region is CSAGLAGGSVNEQFF. The CDR3 DNA reads TGCAGCGCTGGACTAGCGGGGGGGTCGGTGAATGAGCAGTTCTTC.

This clonotype was picked up a small number of times. The chain recombines TRBV20-1 with TRBJ1-1; the D is unclear. The CDR3 is 14 amino acids. Germline CDR1 and CDR2: DFQATT and SNEGSKA (reference sequence). Trimming removed 4 bases from V and 1 base from J, with 13 bases in between. The CDR3 region is CSANGHYRNTEAFF. In DNA form, the CDR3 reads TGCAGTGCTAACGGGCACTACAGGAACACTGAAGCTTTCTTT.

This clonotype was seen only a few times. V gene TRBV20-1 combines with J gene TRBJ1-1, with D perhaps matching TRBD1 (6 bases). Germline-derived CDR1 and CDR2 are DFQATT and SNEGSKA (reference sequence). The germline V and J ends were trimmed by 6 bases and 3 bases, with 17 bases remaining between them. This CDR3 comprises 14 residues. In DNA form, the CDR3 reads TGCAGTGCCCCCCGGGGGCTTATGGACACTGAAGCTTTCTTT. Protein product: CSAPRGLMDTEAFF.

For this clonotype: This may be a read error, as it is one base from a much larger clone. The chain combines TRBV25-1 with TRBJ1-5; D is unclear. V gave up 5 bases and J gave up 2 bases, with 7 bases separating them. The germline V gene encodes CDR1 MGHDK and CDR2 SYGVNS. CDR3 length: 13 amino acids. This CDR3 reads CASSQHGNQPQHF. The CDR3, as DNA: TGTGCCAGCAGTCAACATGGCAATCAGCCCCAGCATTTT. The variable domain in full, completed from reference TRBV25-1 and TRBJ1-5, reads EADIYQTPRYLVIGTGKKITLECSQTMGHDKMYWYQQDPGMELHLIHYSYGVNSTEKGDLSSESTVSRIRTEHFPLTLESARPSHTSQYLCASSQHGNQPQHFGDGTRLSIL.

This clonotype was observed many times. The chain employs TRBV4-2 and TRBJ1-1; 7 nucleotides agree with TRBD1. This CDR3 contains 14 residues. The V and J ends lost 4 bases and 2 bases, in that order; junction bases with no gene match: 4. CDR1 and CDR2 from the germline V gene are LGHNA and YNFKEQ. The CDR3 DNA is TGTGCCAGCAGCCGAGGGGACAGAAACACTGAAGCTTTCTTT. Translated: CASSRGDRNTEAFF.

CDR3 region: CASRWGGADTEAFF. The CDR3 DNA sequence: TGTGCCAGCAGATGGGGGGGCGCGGACACTGAAGCTTTCTTT. This rearrangement joins TRBV6-1 to TRBJ1-1, with D perhaps TRBD1 (6 bases). The germline V gene encodes CDR1 MNHNS and CDR2 SASEGT. With 6 bases removed from V and 3 bases from J, the gap between germline ends came to 14 bases. This CDR3 comprises 14 residues.

This clonotype was counted a few times. The chain has TRBV15 and TRBJ2-5, with 9 bases fitting TRBD2. The germline CDR1 and CDR2 sequences are LNHNV and YYDKDF (reference sequence). The V gene end was trimmed by 8 bases and the J gene end by 1 base; junction bases not matched to a gene: 2. The CDR3 consists of 13 residues. CDR3 sequence (DNA): TGTGCCACCGCGACTAGCGGCCAAGAGACCCAGTACTTC. It encodes CATATSGQETQYF.

V is TRBV10-3 and J is TRBJ2-1; D is tentatively TRBD1 or TRBD2 (5 bases each). CDR1 is ENHRY, CDR2 SYGVKD, per germline. The V and J ends lost 6 bases and 5 bases respectively, with 14 bases between them. The CDR3 contains 14 residues. The CDR3 region is CAIRLRDDHNEQFF. In DNA, the CDR3 is TGTGCCATCAGACTCCGGGACGACCACAATGAGCAGTTCTTC.

This clonotype was recorded a few times. This chain uses TRBV20-1 with TRBJ2-2, with D uncertain. Germline CDR1 is DFQATT and CDR2 is SNEGSKA (reference sequence). V lost 3 bases and J 2 bases, leaving 10 bases between the germline ends. The length of the CDR3 is 14 residues. CDR3 loop: CSARKMGNTGELFF. The CDR3 region has the DNA TGCAGTGCTAGGAAGATGGGAAACACCGGGGAGCTGTTTTTT.

Only a few counts were recorded for this clonotype. The conserved closing phenylalanine or tryptophan is absent in this CDR3, likely reflecting a read error. The DNA is omitted, as the CDR3 cannot be located on it reliably, and the CDR3 follows TCRdb's listing. The chain couples TRBV12-3 or TRBV12-4 to TRBJ2-3; the listed D gene, TRBD2, was not tested against the DNA. The CDR3 comprises 11 residues, both ends counted. The chain's CDR3 is CASSFGTSHRV.

The J gene is TRBJ2-2, the V gene TRBV2, with TRBD2 as a possible D gene (6 bases). Germline V gene sequence: CDR1 SNHLY, CDR2 FYNNEI. Trimming pared 3 bases from V and 1 base from J, leaving 12 bases between. There are 16 residues in the CDR3. CDR3: CASSEGGSGNTGELFF. The CDR3 DNA sequence: TGTGCCAGCAGTGAGGGCGGTAGCGGGAACACCGGGGAGCTGTTTTTT.

This chain links TRBV5-1 with TRBJ1-3; 12 positions match TRBD1. The germline V gene encodes CDR1 SGHRS and CDR2 YFSETQ. The CDR3 contains 20 residues. With 4 bases clipped from V and 0 bases from J, the junction kept 14 bases outside the gene matches. In DNA, the CDR3 is TGCGCCAGCAGCCGGGAGGGACAGGGGGCCGGTTCGAGCTCTGGAAACACCATATATTTT. It encodes CASSREGQGAGSSSGNTIYF.

In this sample, this clonotype turned up many times. CDR3 loop: CSARDLRRGETQYF. CDR3 coding DNA: TGCAGTGCTAGAGATCTGCGGAGGGGGGAGACCCAGTACTTC. The V gene is TRBV20-1, the J gene TRBJ2-5; the D call may be TRBD1 or TRBD2 (6 bases each). This CDR3 comprises 14 residues. V was shortened by 0 bases and J by 5 bases, with 13 bases between the two germline ends. CDR1 and CDR2 (germline): DFQATT, SNEGSKA (reference sequence).